A single T cell receptor beta chain is shown here with its context. Trimming removed 4 bases at V and 0 bases at J, with 10 bases between. Germline V CDR1 and CDR2: SGHRS, YFSETQ. The CDR3 is 15 amino acids. Treatment indicated: around 19 received Ad26.COV2.S at low or high dose, single or two shots; several received placebo; per-sample allocation not given. The samples were gathered on day 63 after the first injection of vaccine or placebo. This specimen comes from a study of Ad26.COV2.S vaccination and SARS-CoV-2 variants. The method was immunoSEQ multiplex PCR; TCRdb's version includes in-frame clones alone and lacks a portion of them. The data hold 350,000 to 550,000 clones, with roughly 87% observed a single time.

The genes are TRBV5-1 and TRBJ1-4; D call uncertain. The sequencing used peripheral blood, collected in a trial of Ad26.COV2.S vaccine versus placebo. The clonotype was recovered from a person aged 18 to 65 who received the Ad26.COV2.S COVID-19 vaccine or a placebo. CDR3 DNA: TGCGCCAGCAGCCCCTTAGTCTCAACTAATGAAAAACTGTTTTTT. Translation gives CASSPLVSTNEKLFF.